A single sample is the source of the 18 T cell receptor beta chains below, sequenced in a study of blood T cell repertoires in COVID-19. Only in-frame clones appear in the TCRdb table, and some are missing; sequencing was by immunoSEQ multiplex PCR. The data show about 130,000 clones, 70% to 90% seen once. The sequenced sample was peripheral blood. The receptors here all came from a woman aged 45-60 years with acute or convalescent COVID-19.

This clone occurred once. This chain uses TRBV3-1 (or the pseudogene TRBV3-2) with TRBJ2-7, with D unresolved. Germline-derived CDR1 and CDR2 are LGHDT and YNNKEL (reference sequence). This CDR3 has 13 residues. V dropped 0 bases and J dropped 4 bases, with 7 bases sitting between them. CDR3: CASSQDATYEQYF. The CDR3 DNA sequence: TGTGCCAGCAGCCAAGATGCCACATACGAGCAGTACTTC.

J is TRBJ1-5 and V is TRBV19; D gene uncertain. The CDR3 consists of 14 residues. Germline V gives CDR1 LNHDA, CDR2 SQIVND (reference sequence). V lost 6 bases and J 7 bases, leaving 16 bases between the germline ends. CDR3 sequence reads: CASRQGQREQPQHF. CDR3 bases: TGTGCCAGTAGACAAGGTCAACGGGAACAGCCCCAGCATTTT.

The chain has TRBV27 and TRBJ2-2; 8 bases map to TRBD1. The CDR3 contains 15 residues. The V segment lost 6 bases and the J segment 5 bases; nucleotides outside the gene matches: 8. Germline V gene lookup returns CDR1 MNHEY and CDR2 SMNVEV (reference sequence). Here the CDR3 reads CASRWTGMKTGELFF. The DNA of the CDR3 is TGTGCCAGCAGGTGGACAGGGATGAAAACCGGGGAGCTGTTTTTT.

This chain links TRBV7-2 with TRBJ1-5; a possible D gene is TRBD1 (6 bases). The length of the CDR3 is 16 residues. The ends were cut back, 3 bases at V and 7 bases at J, with 19 bases in the middle. Germline V gene sequence: CDR1 SGHTA, CDR2 FQGNSA. The CDR3 coding sequence is TGTGCCAGCAGCTTTAGTACAGGGATATTCCCCCAGCCCCAGCATTTT. Residues: CASSFSTGIFPQPQHF.

This clone was counted a few times. The CDR3 DNA reads as TGTGCCAGCTCACCCGACAGGGCGCCCTACGAGCAGTACTTC. It specifies CASSPDRAPYEQYF. This chain uses TRBV18 with TRBJ2-7; TRBD1 matches 7 bases. J gave up 2 bases and V 3 bases, and 4 bases lay outside the gene matches. The V gene's germline CDR1 is KGHSH and CDR2 LQKENI. The CDR3 runs to 14 residues.

This clone was observed a few times. The chain joins TRBV9 to TRBJ1-2; D might be TRBD1 (5 bases). Germline CDR1 SGDLS, CDR2 YYNGEE. The germline V and J ends were trimmed by 0 bases and 5 bases, with 14 bases remaining between them. The CDR3 runs 15 residues. CDR3 nucleotides: TGTGCCAGCAGCGTAGGCGGGGGTCCAGAATATGGCTACACCTTC. Protein: CASSVGGGPEYGYTF. The whole variable domain, remainder taken from reference TRBV9 and TRBJ1-2, is DSGVTQTPKHLITATGQRVTLRCSPRSGDLSVYWYQQSLDQGLQFLIQYYNGEERAKGNILERFSAQQFPDLHSELNLSSLELGDSALYFCASSVGGGPEYGYTFGSGTRLTVV.

The chain carries TRBV2 and TRBJ1-4; 9 bases fit TRBD1. The CDR3 is made up of 15 amino acids. Per the germline V gene, CDR1 is SNHLY and CDR2 is FYNNEI. Losses at the gene ends were 4 bases for V and 10 bases for J; bases not matched to a gene: 10. DNA for the CDR3: TGTGCCAGCAGTGTAGGGACAGGGACACTGTTAAAACTGTTTTTT. Translated, it gives CASSVGTGTLLKLFF.

V gene TRBV2 combines with J gene TRBJ1-1; no firm D call. There are 10 residues in the CDR3. Trimming shortened V by 8 bases and J by 4 bases, and 5 bases separated the two germline ends. Looked up from germline, CDR1 is SNHLY and CDR2 is FYNNEI. CDR3 DNA sequence: TGTGCCAGCCGGGGCACTGAAGCTTTCTTT. It encodes CASRGTEAFF.

The chain carries TRBV6-4 and TRBJ2-3; 10 positions match TRBD2. The length of the CDR3 is 15 residues. V was pared by 0 bases and J by 4 bases, with 1 base of the junction left unmatched. CDR1 and CDR2 from the germline V gene are MRHNA and SNTAGT. CDR3 in DNA: TGTGCCAGCAGTGACTCCGGGACTAGCGCAGATACGCAGTATTTT. Translation: CASSDSGTSADTQYF.

Concerning this clone itself: A read error may explain this, as a much larger clone is one base away. This chain connects TRBV21-1 to TRBJ1-3; no DNA check was done on the table's D call, TRBD1. TRBV21-1 corresponds to a pseudogene. This CDR3 is built from 15 residues. DNA for the CDR3: TGTGCCAGCAGCGAAACAGGGCGCTCTGGAAACACCATATATTTT. Protein product: CASSETGRSGNTIYF.

The gene calls are TRBV6-2 or TRBV6-3 and TRBJ1-1, with D hard to call. From germline, CDR1 is MNHEY and CDR2 SVGEGT. V was clipped by 3 bases and J by 3 bases, with 14 bases between them. CDR3 length: 15 residues. The CDR3 DNA reads as TGTGCCAGCAGTTATCAGTCTCGGAGGGACACTGAAGCTTTCTTT. This codes for CASSYQSRRDTEAFF.

This chain uses TRBV18 with TRBJ2-1; 7 nucleotides match TRBD2. Germline CDR1 and CDR2: KGHSH and LQKENI. Germline trimming cut 2 bases from V and 2 bases from J; bases unmatched to any gene: 6. This CDR3 has 16 residues. CDR3 region: CASSPIGGTAYNEQFF. CDR3 nucleotides: TGTGCCAGCTCACCAATCGGGGGGACCGCCTACAATGAGCAGTTCTTC.

The rearrangement uses TRBV6-5 and TRBJ1-5; TRBD1 might be the D (5 bases). The CDR3 length is 14 residues. Per the germline V gene, CDR1 is MNHEY and CDR2 is SVGAGI. Trimming left V 7 bases short and J 7 bases short, with 17 bases between. For the CDR3, the DNA is TGTGCCAGCACCGGGCAGGGCGCGCGACAGCCCCAGCATTTT. Amino acids: CASTGQGARQPQHF.

The chain couples TRBV6-5 to TRBJ1-1; no definite D call. The germline V gene has CDR1 MNHEY and CDR2 SVGAGI. The CDR3 length is 15 residues. The germline V and J ends were trimmed by 0 bases and 0 bases, with 8 bases remaining between them. The CDR3 sequence: CASSYSGNMNTEAFF. The DNA of the CDR3 is TGTGCCAGCAGTTACTCCGGGAACATGAACACTGAAGCTTTCTTT.

The chain has TRBV11-2 and TRBJ1-4; TRBD1 aligns across 9 bases. The ends lost 5 bases at V and 7 bases at J; junction bases unmatched: 11. CDR3 length: 16 residues. CDR1 is SGHAT, CDR2 FQNNGV, per germline. The CDR3 protein is CASSPPRTGEREKLFF. In DNA form, the CDR3 reads TGTGCCAGCAGCCCTCCCCGGACAGGGGAACGTGAAAAACTGTTTTTT.

The CDR3 DNA is TGTGCCAGCAGCTTAGACAGGGGGAAGACCCAGTACTTC. This codes for CASSLDRGKTQYF. This chain joins TRBV5-8 and TRBJ2-5; 9 positions match TRBD1. J lost 6 bases, V lost 2 bases, and 2 bases had no gene match. Germline CDR1 SGHTS, CDR2 YDEGEE. This CDR3 spans 13 amino acids.

The V gene is TRBV7-3, the J gene TRBJ2-2; possible D gene TRBD1, 6 bases. The CDR3 loop spans 14 amino acids. Trimming left V 6 bases short and J 4 bases short, with 12 bases between. Per the germline V gene, CDR1 is SGHTA and CDR2 is FQGTGA. The CDR3 DNA reads TGTGCCAGCAGGTCAGGGGTGGCCACCGGGGAGCTGTTTTTT. As protein: CASRSGVATGELFF.

The V call is TRBV5-1, the J call TRBJ1-1, with 9 bases matching TRBD1. The CDR3 consists of 17 residues. Germline V gene data show CDR1 as SGHRS and CDR2 as YFSETQ. V lost 1 base to trimming and J lost 1 base; unmatched junction nucleotides: 8. The CDR3: CASSLSDRGRGNTEAFF. The CDR3 DNA sequence: TGCGCCAGCAGCTTGTCTGACAGGGGGAGAGGGAACACTGAAGCTTTCTTT.